Following are 28 T cell receptor beta chains from one sample sequenced in a study of response to subunit inactivated influenza vaccine. A single record per CDR3 protein comes from TCRdb applying MiXCR to the RT-PCR reads. The data contain about 700,000 distinct CDR3 sequences, around 14% of them seen just once; the ten biggest clones take up 6.5% to 8.5%. The sample was PBMCs from blood, taken around 14 days before vaccination. The receptors here all came from a man between 50 and 59 years old who received an inactivated influenza vaccine.

Notes on this clonotype: Compared with germline, one end of the junction differs, possibly owing to a read error. The gene calls are TRBV6-1 and TRBJ2-7; 9 bases map to TRBD1. The CDR3 totals 16 residues. From germline, CDR1 is MNHNS and CDR2 SASEGT. This CDR3 reads CAISTRDRDHYYEQYF. The CDR3 nucleotides read TGTGCCATCAGTACCCGGGACAGGGACCATTACTACGAGCAGTACTTC.

V is TRBV7-2 and J is TRBJ2-4; TRBD2 is a possible D gene (6 bases). Looked up from germline, CDR1 is SGHTA and CDR2 is FQGNSA. Trimming shortened V by 4 bases and J by 0 bases, and 16 bases separated the two germline ends. There are 17 residues in the CDR3. As DNA, the CDR3 is TGTGCCAGCAGCTCACTGGGGACTTCAATAGCCAAAAACATTCAGTACTTC. Its translation is CASSSLGTSIAKNIQYF.

This clonotype appeared a few times. This chain joins TRBV5-6 and TRBJ1-5, with 9 bases that match TRBD1. There are 15 residues in the CDR3. V gave up 0 bases and J gave up 4 bases; unmatched junction bases: 2. CDR1 and CDR2 from the germline V gene are SGHDT and YYEEEE. The CDR3 nucleotides read TGTGCCAGCAGCTTGGAAGGGACAGGGAATCAGCCCCAGCATTTT. Its protein is CASSLEGTGNQPQHF.

This clonotype has ten or more counts. The chain has TRBV14 and TRBJ2-1; 10 bases align to TRBD2. The CDR3 spans 16 residues. J gave up 6 bases and V 1 base, and 6 bases lay outside the gene matches. Germline V lookup: CDR1 SGHDN, CDR2 FVKESK. The DNA for the CDR3 is TGTGCCAGCAGCCAAGCTAGCGGGAGATCCGGCAATGAGCAGTTCTTC. This sequence encodes CASSQASGRSGNEQFF.

This clonotype turned up a few times. This sequence joins TRBV2 and TRBJ1-1; TRBD1 matches at 7 bases. CDR1 is SNHLY, CDR2 FYNNEI, per germline. This CDR3 region has 14 residues. The ends lost 7 bases at V and 2 bases at J; junction bases unmatched: 7. In nucleotides, the CDR3 is TGTGCCAGCACTTGGACAGGACAAAACACTGAAGCTTTCTTT. Residues: CASTWTGQNTEAFF.

There are a few counts of this clonotype. The chain joins TRBV4-2 to TRBJ2-1; D call uncertain. Trimming removed 0 bases from V and 8 bases from J, with 14 bases in between. CDR3 size: 15 residues. Germline CDR1 and CDR2: LGHNA and YNFKEQ. The CDR3 bases are TGTGCCAGCAGCCAAGACCACCCCCCGGGCCATGAGCAGTTCTTC. This translates into CASSQDHPPGHEQFF.

This clonotype was recorded many times. This chain joins TRBV28 and TRBJ2-2; D ambiguous. From germline, CDR1 is MDHEN and CDR2 SYDVKM. The length of the CDR3 is 14 residues. The V end was cut by 6 bases, the J end by 4 bases, with 12 bases between. CDR3 in amino acids: CASRPTTFTGELFF. In DNA form, the CDR3 reads TGTGCCAGCAGACCCACTACCTTCACCGGGGAGCTGTTTTTT.

This chain uses TRBV20-1 with TRBJ2-5; D call uncertain. Germline CDR1 is DFQATT and CDR2 is SNEGSKA (reference sequence). There are 13 residues in the CDR3. The V and J ends lost 3 bases and 5 bases respectively, with 13 bases between them. In DNA, the CDR3 is TGCAGTGCTAGTCCGTCGAACGGGGAGACCCAGTACTTC. The encoded protein is CSASPSNGETQYF.

The chain joins TRBV12-3 or TRBV12-4 to TRBJ1-6; possibly TRBD1 for D (5 bases). V was trimmed by 6 bases and J by 7 bases, leaving 16 bases between them. The CDR3 is 15 residues long. The CDR3 region has the DNA TGTGCCAGCAGCCTGCAGGACATGTGGAATTCACCCCTCCACTTT. Protein: CASSLQDMWNSPLHF.

In this sample, this clonotype turned up many times. V is TRBV7-2 and J is TRBJ1-5; D possibly corresponds to TRBD1 (6 bases). The germline CDR1 and CDR2 sequences are SGHTA and FQGNSA. The CDR3 has 14 residues. V lost 7 bases and J lost 5, with 15 bases in between. CDR3 sequence reads: CASNTGQSHQPQHF. In DNA, the CDR3 is TGTGCCAGCAACACAGGACAGAGCCATCAGCCCCAGCATTTT. Complete variable domain (other parts from reference TRBV7-2 and TRBJ1-5): GAGVSQSPSNKVTEKGKDVELRCDPISGHTALYWYRQSLGQGLEFLIYFQGNSAPDKSGLPSDRFSAERTGGSVSTLTIQRTQQEDSAVYLCASNTGQSHQPQHFGDGTRLSIL.

This clonotype occurred many times. This chain links TRBV18 with TRBJ2-5; 7 nucleotides line up with TRBD1. V was pared by 8 bases and J by 2 bases, with 5 bases of the junction left unmatched. The CDR3 covers 13 residues. The germline V gene has CDR1 KGHSH and CDR2 LQKENI. The CDR3 loop is CASSRDRQETQYF. The CDR3 coding sequence is TGTGCCAGCAGTCGGGACAGACAAGAGACCCAGTACTTC.

This clonotype was found many times. The chain carries TRBV7-6 and TRBJ2-7; 10 nucleotides agree with TRBD2. V lost 1 base, J lost 4 bases, and 7 bases stayed unmatched. This CDR3 comprises 16 residues. Germline values: CDR1 SGHVS, CDR2 FNYEAQ. The CDR3 loop is CASSLGSSGRVYEQYF. CDR3 sequence (DNA): TGTGCCAGCAGCTTAGGCTCTAGCGGGAGAGTGTACGAGCAGTACTTC.

This rearrangement joins TRBV7-2 to TRBJ1-6, with D perhaps matching TRBD1 (6 bases). Trimming cost V 6 bases and J 3 bases, with 12 bases left between them. Germline V lookup: CDR1 SGHTA, CDR2 FQGNSA. This CDR3 region has 15 residues. CDR3 loop: CASRLGQIYNSPLHF. In nucleotides, the CDR3 is TGTGCCAGCAGACTAGGACAGATCTATAATTCACCCCTCCACTTT.

J is TRBJ1-5 and V is TRBV19, with D possibly TRBD1 on 5 matching bases. The CDR3 length is 14 residues. Trimming removed 10 bases from V and 0 bases from J, with 13 bases in between. CDR1 and CDR2 from the germline V gene are LNHDA and SQIVND (reference sequence). CDR3 protein: CATEDNHSNQPQHF. The CDR3 nucleotides read TGTGCCACAGAGGACAACCATAGCAATCAGCCCCAGCATTTT.

This clonotype was counted between two and nine times. The CDR3 reads CASSVGTGGPIETEAFF. CDR3 coding DNA: TGTGCCAGCAGCGTAGGGACAGGGGGCCCGATAGAGACTGAAGCTTTCTTT. V usage is TRBV9 and J usage is TRBJ1-1, with 11 bases that match TRBD1. The CDR3 is 17 residues long. Looked up from germline, CDR1 is SGDLS and CDR2 is YYNGEE. V shed 0 bases, J shed 5 bases, and the junction held 9 bases outside the gene matches.

This clonotype was observed a few times. The V gene is TRBV29-1, the J gene TRBJ2-5; D not certain. The CDR3 has 12 residues. The V end was cut by 7 bases, the J end by 1 base, with 10 bases between. Germline assignment: CDR1 SQVTM and CDR2 ANQGSEA. CDR3 in DNA: TGCAGCGCGATGTTGGGCCAAGAGACCCAGTACTTC. It encodes CSAMLGQETQYF.

This clonotype was counted many times. V gene TRBV2 combines with J gene TRBJ2-5, with D maybe TRBD1 (6 bases). V lost 10 bases and J 4 bases, leaving 19 bases between the germline ends. The length of the CDR3 is 14 residues. Germline CDR1 SNHLY, CDR2 FYNNEI. CDR3: CATSKDRGGETQYF. The DNA of the CDR3 is TGTGCCACCTCGAAGGACAGAGGGGGAGAGACCCAGTACTTC.

The chain combines TRBV5-1 with TRBJ2-5; weak D call: TRBD2 (5 bases). This CDR3 comprises 15 residues. CDR1 and CDR2 from the germline V gene are SGHRS and YFSETQ. Trimming removed 1 base at V and 1 base at J, with 11 bases between. CDR3 nucleotides: TGCGCCAGCAGCTTGTTAAAAGGGAGCCAAGAGACCCAGTACTTC. Translation gives CASSLLKGSQETQYF.

This clonotype was counted many times. V usage is TRBV12-3 or TRBV12-4 and J usage is TRBJ2-5; D remains unclear. The V and J ends lost 1 base and 4 bases respectively, with 7 bases between them. This CDR3 has 13 residues. CDR3 nucleotides: TGTGCCAGCAGTTTAGGCCCCATAGAGACCCAGTACTTC. Its protein is CASSLGPIETQYF.

In this sample, this clonotype turned up a few times. The chain recombines TRBV18 with TRBJ2-1; tentative D call: TRBD1 (6 bases). Germline loops: CDR1 KGHSH, CDR2 LQKENI. The CDR3 is made up of 15 amino acids. Trimming removed 6 bases from V and 2 bases from J, with 14 bases in between. This CDR3 is CASSPKQGPYNEQFF. The DNA of the CDR3 is TGTGCCAGCTCGCCGAAACAGGGTCCCTACAATGAGCAGTTCTTC.

This rearrangement joins TRBV3-1 to TRBJ1-6; D remains unclear. V was pared by 3 bases and J by 7 bases, with 7 bases between. Germline V gene sequence: CDR1 LGHDT, CDR2 YNNKEL (reference sequence). CDR3 length: 13 amino acids. The CDR3 nucleotides read TGTGCCAGCAGCCAGATTGAGAATTCACCCCTCCACTTT. This gives the protein CASSQIENSPLHF.

This chain joins TRBV11-2 and TRBJ2-7, with D possibly being TRBD2 (5 bases). The length of the CDR3 is 15 residues. In germline, CDR1 is SGHAT, CDR2 FQNNGV. Trimming stripped 2 bases from V and 3 bases from J, with 14 bases between. The CDR3 DNA is TGTGCCAGCAGCTTATCCCGGACGGGAAACTACGAGCAGTACTTC. As protein: CASSLSRTGNYEQYF.

This clonotype was observed a few times. V and J are TRBV21-1 and TRBJ2-3. TRBV21-1 has pseudogene status. The CDR3 is made up of 12 amino acids. Written as DNA, the CDR3 is TGTGCCAGCAGCATGGTTACAGATACGCAGTATTTT. It translates to CASSMVTDTQYF.

This clonotype came up a few times. This chain connects TRBV20-1 to TRBJ2-1; TRBD2 matches at 11 bases. This CDR3 region has 14 residues. The junction had 4 bases not matched to a gene; V was cut back by 5 bases and J by 4 bases. Looked up from germline, CDR1 is DFQATT and CDR2 is SNEGSKA (reference sequence). The CDR3 nucleotides read TGCAGTGCTGTAGCGGGGGGGGCTTACAATGAGCAGTTCTTC. Encoded protein: CSAVAGGAYNEQFF.

This chain uses TRBV18 with TRBJ2-3, with D tentatively TRBD1 (5 bases). CDR3 length: 15 amino acids. Germline values: CDR1 KGHSH, CDR2 LQKENI. V lost 2 bases and J lost 0, with 9 bases in between. The CDR3 nucleotides are TGTGCCAGCTCACCAATACAGGAAAGCACAGATACGCAGTATTTT. This encodes CASSPIQESTDTQYF.

The gene calls are TRBV6-5 and TRBJ2-1, with a tentative D call TRBD1 (5 bases). V lost 0 bases, J lost 2 bases, and 8 bases lay in between. The CDR3 is made up of 15 amino acids. Germline V CDR1 and CDR2: MNHEY, SVGAGI. The CDR3 loop is CASSYSGVTYNEQFF. The DNA of the CDR3 is TGTGCCAGCAGTTACTCAGGGGTGACCTACAATGAGCAGTTCTTC.

The V and J genes are TRBV12-3 or TRBV12-4 and TRBJ2-1; TRBD1 agrees at 10 bases. Trimming took 5 bases from V and 6 from J; bases not matched to a gene: 7. This CDR3 is built from 15 residues. The CDR3 sequence is CASSLRDRGPNEQFF. Written as DNA, the CDR3 is TGTGCCAGCAGTCTCCGGGACAGGGGACCCAATGAGCAGTTCTTC.

The V call is TRBV14, the J call TRBJ2-1; TRBD2 aligns across 7 bases. The germline CDR1 and CDR2 sequences are SGHDN and FVKESK. The CDR3 covers 16 residues. V lost 4 bases, J lost 8 bases, and 14 bases stayed unmatched. CDR3 in amino acids: CASSLDRSSGIYEQFF. The CDR3 DNA is TGTGCCAGCAGCCTAGATCGGTCTAGCGGAATCTATGAGCAGTTCTTC.